One sample yielded the 23 T cell receptor beta chains listed below, sequenced in a study of blood T cell repertoires in COVID-19. Repertoires were generated with immunoSEQ multiplex PCR, while TCRdb's copy carries only in-frame clones and drops some. The sample shows approximately 150,000 clones, around 80% of them seen only once. Input material: peripheral blood. Receptors were obtained from a woman aged 45-60 years in a cohort sampled during active or convalescent COVID-19.

V usage is TRBV5-1 and J usage is TRBJ2-5, with 13 bases lining up with TRBD2. In germline, CDR1 is SGHRS, CDR2 YFSETQ. The CDR3 contains 16 residues. V shed 1 base, J shed 4 bases, and the junction held 4 bases outside the gene matches. The CDR3 sequence is CASSLRRLAGGETQYF. CDR3 nucleotide sequence: TGCGCCAGCAGCTTGCGCCGACTAGCGGGGGGAGAGACCCAGTACTTC.

CDR3 protein: CASSVDLPSTDTQYF. The CDR3 DNA follows: TGCGCCAGCAGCGTTGACTTACCTAGCACAGATACGCAGTATTTT. The chain couples TRBV5-1 to TRBJ2-3, with no clear D. The V and J ends lost 4 bases and 0 bases respectively, with 12 bases between them. The CDR3 sequence is 15 residues long. CDR1 is SGHRS and CDR2 is YFSETQ in the germline V gene.

V is TRBV5-1 and J is TRBJ2-5, with a possible D match to TRBD2 (7 bases). CDR1 is SGHRS, CDR2 YFSETQ, per germline. This CDR3 comprises 16 residues. The germline V and J ends were trimmed by 4 bases and 1 base, with 17 bases remaining between them. In nucleotides, the CDR3 is TGCGCCAGCAGCCCCCTTGGGGGGGGGCCCCAAGAGACCCAGTACTTC. Residues: CASSPLGGGPQETQYF.

The chain recombines TRBV10-1 with TRBJ2-5; TRBD1 aligns across 11 bases. This CDR3 comprises 15 residues. Per germline, CDR1 WNHNN and CDR2 SYGVQD (reference sequence). V gave up 6 bases and J gave up 2 bases; unmatched junction bases: 5. The CDR3, as DNA: TGCGCCAGCAGAGCCGGGACAGGGGGACAAGAGACCCAGTACTTC. Encoded protein: CASRAGTGGQETQYF.

The genes are TRBV10-3 and TRBJ1-4; 7 nucleotides agree with TRBD1. CDR1 and CDR2 (germline): ENHRY, SYGVKD. Unmatched junction bases numbered 1, after V lost 2 bases and J lost 7 bases. This CDR3 contains 13 residues. The CDR3: CAISETGVEKLFF. The CDR3 coding sequence is TGTGCCATCAGTGAGACAGGGGTTGAAAAACTGTTTTTT.

V and J are TRBV18 and TRBJ1-3; D is undetermined. Germline V lookup: CDR1 KGHSH, CDR2 LQKENI. CDR3 length equals 15 residues. V was shortened by 2 bases and J by 0 bases, with 8 bases between the two germline ends. The CDR3 loop reads CASSPGLYSGNTIYF. The CDR3 coding sequence is TGTGCCAGCTCACCAGGCTTATACTCTGGAAACACCATATATTTT.

The V gene is TRBV5-5, the J gene TRBJ1-1, with D possibly matching TRBD1 (6 bases). Germline CDR1 SGHKS, CDR2 YYEKEE (reference sequence). The CDR3 runs 14 residues. Trimming pared 0 bases from V and 1 base from J, leaving 7 bases between. The CDR3 here is CASSLDRANTEAFF. CDR3 bases: TGTGCCAGCAGCTTGGACAGGGCGAACACTGAAGCTTTCTTT. The full variable domain, in which reference TRBV5-5 and TRBJ1-1 provide the parts outside the CDR3, is DAGVTQSPTHLIKTRGQQVTLRCSPISGHKSVSWYQQVLGQGPQFIFQYYEKEERGRGNFPDRFSARQFPNYSSELNVNALLLGDSALYLCASSLDRANTEAFFGQGTRLTVV.

This chain joins TRBV5-5 and TRBJ2-7; 10 bases are a match to TRBD2. This CDR3 spans 13 amino acids. Germline V gene lookup returns CDR1 SGHKS and CDR2 YYEKEE (reference sequence). The V segment lost 3 bases and the J segment 9 bases; nucleotides outside the gene matches: 6. The CDR3 sequence: CASSWGLANGQYF. The CDR3 coding sequence is TGTGCCAGCAGCTGGGGACTAGCGAATGGGCAGTACTTC.

This sequence joins TRBV5-6 and TRBJ2-2; possible D gene TRBD1, 6 bases. Per the germline V gene, CDR1 is SGHDT and CDR2 is YYEEEE. The CDR3 totals 15 residues. Trimming left V 4 bases short and J 0 bases short, with 10 bases between. CDR3 DNA sequence: TGTGCCAGCAGCCCGAGGACAGCGAACACCGGGGAGCTGTTTTTT. Its protein is CASSPRTANTGELFF.

The chain combines TRBV18 with TRBJ2-1; 12 nucleotides match TRBD2. The junction had 3 bases not matched to a gene; V was cut back by 3 bases and J by 9 bases. The CDR3 consists of 14 residues. Germline V CDR1 and CDR2: KGHSH, LQKENI. This chain's CDR3 is CASSPRTSGAEQFF. The CDR3 DNA follows: TGTGCCAGCTCACCCCGGACTAGCGGGGCTGAGCAGTTCTTC. Complete variable domain (other parts from reference TRBV18 and TRBJ2-1): NAGVMQNPRHLVRRRGQEARLRCSPMKGHSHVYWYRQLPEEGLKFMVYLQKENIIDESGMPKERFSAEFPKEGPSILRIQQVVRGDSAAYFCASSPRTSGAEQFFGPGTRLTVL.

The chain joins TRBV28 to TRBJ1-1; 7 positions agree with TRBD1. The trim removed 4 bases at V and 6 bases at J, leaving 8 bases unmatched. CDR1 MDHEN and CDR2 SYDVKM come from the germline V gene. This CDR3 has 14 residues. CDR3 coding DNA: TGTGCCAGCAGTTATGAGGGGGCGCAGGCTGAAGCTTTCTTT. Encoded protein: CASSYEGAQAEAFF.

The rearrangement links TRBV11-3 to TRBJ2-7, with a possible D match to TRBD1 (6 bases). The V and J ends lost 0 bases and 2 bases respectively, with 8 bases between them. The germline gives CDR1 SGHNT, CDR2 YENEEA. The CDR3 has 14 residues. For the CDR3, the DNA is TGTGCCAGCAGCTTAGATGGACAGACCTACGAGCAGTACTTC. Protein: CASSLDGQTYEQYF.

The chain has TRBV7-2 and TRBJ1-1; tentative D call: TRBD1 (5 bases). V lost 1 base, J lost 2 bases, and 8 bases lay in between. Germline V CDR1 and CDR2: SGHTA, FQGNSA. The CDR3 extends over 14 amino acids. CDR3 DNA: TGTGCCAGCAGCTTAGGCGGGGGAAACACTGAAGCTTTCTTT. Translation gives CASSLGGGNTEAFF.

The V gene is TRBV6-5, the J gene TRBJ2-1; tentatively, D is TRBD1 (6 bases). Between the trimmed V and J ends, which lost 0 bases and 8 bases, there was a span of 14 bases. The V gene's germline CDR1 is MNHEY and CDR2 SVGAGI. The CDR3 totals 15 residues. CDR3 bases: TGTGCCAGCAGTTACTCGATGGGGACAACCGATGAGCAGTTCTTC. Amino acids: CASSYSMGTTDEQFF.

The chain joins TRBV19 to TRBJ2-1, with a tentative D call TRBD1 (5 bases). Looked up from germline, CDR1 is LNHDA and CDR2 is SQIVND (reference sequence). Trimming removed 6 bases at V and 6 bases at J, with 6 bases between. CDR3 length equals 11 residues. CDR3 amino acids: CASRQGNEQFF. The CDR3 nucleotides are TGTGCCAGTAGGCAGGGCAATGAGCAGTTCTTC.

This chain joins TRBV18 and TRBJ2-3; D may be TRBD2 (7 bases). Germline loops: CDR1 KGHSH, CDR2 LQKENI. The CDR3 is 16 amino acids. With 1 base removed from V and 3 bases from J, the gap between germline ends came to 14 bases. The CDR3 sequence: CASSPLGGGQTDTQYF. CDR3 nucleotides: TGTGCCAGCTCACCACTCGGCGGGGGACAAACAGATACGCAGTATTTT.

V is TRBV15 and J is TRBJ1-2; 8 bases map to TRBD1. The length of the CDR3 is 12 residues. CDR1 and CDR2 (germline): LNHNV, YYDKDF (reference sequence). V gave up 8 bases and J gave up 8 bases; unmatched junction bases: 7. The CDR3 is CATQTDRVGYTF. The CDR3 DNA sequence: TGTGCCACCCAAACGGACAGGGTGGGCTACACCTTC.

V gene TRBV2 combines with J gene TRBJ1-1; 7 nucleotides match TRBD1. After removal of 6 bases from V and 0 bases from J, the junction contained 7 bases not matched to a gene. The CDR3 consists of 15 residues. Germline CDR1 SNHLY, CDR2 FYNNEI. The CDR3 is CASRQEGAMNTEAFF. CDR3 DNA: TGTGCCAGCAGACAGGAGGGGGCAATGAACACTGAAGCTTTCTTT.

The CDR3 sequence: CASSPAGHLALGEKLFF. The CDR3 region has the DNA TGCGCCAGCAGCCCGGCTGGGCACCTCGCGTTGGGTGAAAAACTGTTTTTT. The genes are TRBV5-1 and TRBJ1-4; unclear D gene. V lost 4 bases and J lost 7, with 23 bases in between. The germline gives CDR1 SGHRS, CDR2 YFSETQ. The CDR3 consists of 17 residues.

The chain joins TRBV18 to TRBJ1-3, with a possible D match to TRBD1 (6 bases). Trimming took off 3 bases at V and 0 bases at J, with 15 bases between the two ends. The CDR3 is 17 amino acids. CDR1 KGHSH and CDR2 LQKENI come from the germline V gene. Here the CDR3 reads CASSPVQGSTSGNTIYF. CDR3 DNA sequence: TGTGCCAGCTCACCTGTACAGGGATCGACCTCTGGAAACACCATATATTTT.

The chain combines TRBV10-3 with TRBJ1-5, with 9 bases identical to TRBD1. The germline CDR1 and CDR2 sequences are ENHRY and SYGVKD. V dropped 8 bases and J dropped 4; count of bases not matched to a gene: 6. The CDR3 contains 14 residues. This chain's CDR3 is CAIAETGGNQPQHF. The CDR3 nucleotides are TGTGCCATCGCTGAGACAGGGGGGAATCAGCCCCAGCATTTT.

The chain uses TRBV2 and TRBJ1-2, with 8 bases that match TRBD1. Trimming cost V 5 bases and J 2 bases; bases outside gene matches: 4. The CDR3 has 14 amino acids. Germline V gene sequence: CDR1 SNHLY, CDR2 FYNNEI. In nucleotides, the CDR3 is TGTGCCAGCAGTCCCAGGACAGGGAACTATGGCTACACCTTC. Translation gives CASSPRTGNYGYTF.

The chain employs TRBV5-1 and TRBJ2-7, with D possibly being TRBD1 (5 bases). CDR3 length equals 15 residues. The V end lost 0 bases, the J end lost 0 bases, and 10 bases lay between the germline ends. Germline V gene sequence: CDR1 SGHRS, CDR2 YFSETQ. The CDR3 bases are TGCGCCAGCAGCTTGGGGCAGGGCCGCTCCTACGAGCAGTACTTC. Translating it yields CASSLGQGRSYEQYF.